This TCR beta chain comes out of a study of T cells in Graves' hyperthyroidism and ophthalmopathy. From RNA transcripts, TCR beta CDR3 regions were amplified. During a first-round RT-PCR of the TCR CDR3, the HTBI primer set was used. TCRdb reprocessed the multiplex PCR reads via MiXCR and lists one record per CDR3 protein. The table includes approximately 590,000 distinct CDR3 sequences, roughly 46% detected once. Germline V gives CDR1 SQVTM, CDR2 ANQGSEA. J was trimmed by 5 bases and V by 6 bases; bases with no gene match: 12. This CDR3 comprises 16 residues. This sequence originates from a woman aged 18-29 years with Graves' hyperthyroidism. Material: peripheral blood or thyroid tissue (not recorded which). This chain uses TRBV29-1 with TRBJ2-7, with 14 bases identical to TRBD2. The CDR3: CSVATGTSGSFNEQYF. The CDR3 nucleotides read TGCAGCGTCGCTACCGGGACTAGCGGGAGTTTCAACGAGCAGTACTTC.